The T cell receptor (beta chain) under discussion was sequenced for a study of OX40 agonist ivuxolimab in advanced cancers. Broadly, across the study: Ivuxolimab, which targeted the costimulatory receptor OX40 (CD134), was an agonistic, fully human IgG2 monoclonal antibody. Intravenous ivuxolimab was administered to patients every 2 weeks at six dose levels: 0.01, 0.1, 0.3, 1.5, 3 and 10 mg/kg. Of the roughly 50 dose-escalation patients, hepatocellular carcinoma was present in around 19, melanoma in approximately 15, renal cell carcinoma in 9 and head and neck cancer in 9. The dose-escalation cohort was around 83% male with a mean age of about 65 years, ranging from roughly 23 to 80. Prior anti-PD-1, anti-PD-L1 or anti-CTLA-4 therapy was permitted, and checkpoint inhibitors had been received by under 50% of dose-escalation patients. Partial responses were achieved by three dose-escalation patients, of whom one had hepatocellular carcinoma and two had cutaneous melanoma. Peripheral TCRbeta sequencing was intended to test whether TCR sequence diversity was altered and clonal T-cell expansion was caused by ivuxolimab. The paper reports the monotherapy dose-escalation portion (N of about 56 patients) of the phase I ivuxolimab trial. General study outcomes and caveats: Low levels of normalized T-cell clonal expansion were also seen in some patients who did not respond. The antigen specificity of the clonally expanded peripheral T cells was not determined. At doses of 0.1 to 3.0 mg/kg, clonal expansion of both CD4+ and CD8+ T cells in blood was seen between baseline and week 6. On average, CD8+ T cells showed more expanded clones than CD4+ T cells after ivuxolimab. Partial responders in the 0.1-3.0 mg/kg groups had among the lowest normalized peripheral clonal expansion, especially among CD8+ T cells.

Patients with autoimmune disease history or receiving systemic immunosuppression were excluded from the trial. Peripheral blood for TCR sequencing was collected from all dose cohorts at baseline, on cycle 4 day 1, and on cycle 7 day 1. Samples were obtained from an open-label, multicenter, first-in-human phase I dose-escalation trial of ivuxolimab. The trial enrolled adults with locally advanced or metastatic head and neck squamous cell, hepatocellular, melanoma or renal cell carcinoma. Before TCR sequencing, CD4+ T cells and CD8+ T cells from peripheral blood were sorted into separate populations. To sequence the TCRbeta CDR3 region, genomic DNA was isolated from the sorted cells. The immunoSEQ Assay was used to sequence the TCRbeta CDR3 regions. The table was pulled from immuneACCESS by TCRdb, which kept in-frame rearrangements only. Such tables lose some clones; where checked, under half of the loss comes from unresolved V genes, and the rest has no known cause. The sample yields 40,000 to 60,000 clones; 75% to 80% were counted once. 7.9% of the sample is in the top ten clones.

The CDR3 measures 18 amino acids from cysteine to phenylalanine. The CDR3 DNA has 54 bases and is translated from base 1. The germline V gene (reference sequence) provides CDR1 LNHDA and CDR2 SQIVND. Relative to germline, V is missing 1 base and J is missing 2 bases, with 8 bases of the junction outside any gene match. Concerning this clone: Its recognized antigen is unknown. Qualities for individual bases were not recorded, and no much larger clone is one base off.

The V gene is TRBV19 and the J gene is TRBJ2-2; a stretch of 9 junction bases matches TRBD2. The starting material was CD4+ or CD8+ T cells sorted from blood, obtained in a trial of the OX40 agonist ivuxolimab. This TCR derives from an adult with an advanced solid tumor such as melanoma, head and neck, liver or kidney cancer. The sequence in DNA is TGTGCCAGTAGTATAGTCGGCGGGAGGGCCCGAAACACCGGGGAGCTGTTTTTT. It codes for CASSIVGGRARNTGELFF.